This T cell receptor (beta chain) was captured in a study of T cells in Graves' hyperthyroidism and ophthalmopathy. It was RNA transcripts that yielded the amplified TCR beta CDR3 regions. The study used the HTBI primer set for a first-round RT-PCR of the TCR CDR3. TCRdb itself ran the multiplex PCR reads through MiXCR, one entry per CDR3 protein. The sample gives 550,000 to 850,000 distinct CDR3 sequences, over 15% of which show up once; 16% is in the top ten. V trimming: 0 bases; J trimming: 2 bases; junction bases outside the gene matches: 1. Germline CDR1 reads LGHDT; CDR2 reads YNNKEL (reference sequence). The length of the CDR3 is 15 residues. Whole-study findings and limits: Model output signaled ophthalmopathy a median roughly 6.5 months ahead of onset. From stable hyperthyroidism, ophthalmopathy was set apart by a 13 V-J model.

This clonotype was seen more than once but under ten times. The antigen remains unidentified. V is TRBV3-1 and J is TRBJ2-1, with 7 bases fitting TRBD2. The origin of this receptor is a woman aged 45-60 years with Graves' hyperthyroidism that later progressed to Graves' ophthalmopathy. Sequencing input: blood. The CDR3 DNA reads as TGTGCCAGCAGCCAAGAGGGGGGGGCCTACAATGAGCAGTTCTTC. Its translation is CASSQEGGAYNEQFF.